These 23 T cell receptor beta chains were all obtained from the same sample, sequenced in a study of shared clonotypes between healthy human individuals. The table came from immunoSEQ multiplex PCR; TCRdb's copy has only in-frame clones and leaves some out. Here the sample spans roughly 2 million clones, approximately 94% being singletons. Sequencing was performed on naive CD4+ T cells sorted from blood. Subset denoted: CD45RA+ positively selected. The receptors were sampled from a man between 18 and 29 years old in good health.

In the case of this clone: This same CDR3 is encoded by further DNA sequences in the sample. The J gene is TRBJ2-3, the V gene TRBV6-5; 7 bases match TRBD1. Germline CDR1 MNHEY, CDR2 SVGAGI. Germline trimming cut 5 bases from V and 1 base from J; bases unmatched to any gene: 3. The CDR3 has 14 amino acids. CDR3 in amino acids: CASSRGRGTDTQYF. CDR3 nucleotide sequence: TGTGCCAGCAGTAGGGGGCGCGGCACAGATACGCAGTATTTT.

Worth noting for this clone: This specimen includes other DNA sequences encoding the same CDR3. V gene TRBV11-2 combines with J gene TRBJ1-4, with unresolved D. V was cut by 2 bases and J by 2 bases, with 12 bases left in between. This CDR3 contains 16 residues. Germline V gives CDR1 SGHAT, CDR2 FQNNGV. In DNA, the CDR3 is TGTGCCAGCAGCTTAACGGGCCGGGCCACTAATGAAAAACTGTTTTTT. Protein product: CASSLTGRATNEKLFF. The full variable domain, rest sourced from reference TRBV11-2 and TRBJ1-4, is EAGVAQSPRYKIIEKRQSVAFWCNPISGHATLYWYQQILGQGPKLLIQFQNNGVVDDSQLPKDRFSAERLKGVDSTLKIQPAKLEDSAVYLCASSLTGRATNEKLFFGSGTQLSVL.

The rearrangement uses TRBV7-9 and TRBJ2-7; no clear D gene. V was shortened by 3 bases and J by 4 bases, with 10 bases between the two germline ends. Germline CDR1 SEHNR, CDR2 FQNEAQ (reference sequence). This CDR3 contains 13 residues. The CDR3 DNA sequence: TGTGCCAGCAGCTTCGACGCTTCTTACGAGCAGTACTTC. Residues: CASSFDASYEQYF.

Note on this clone: Relative to the germline gene, one junction end is altered; a read error may explain this. Other nucleotide sequences from this sample produce the same CDR3. The chain is built from TRBV7-7 and TRBJ1-1, with a weak D call TRBD1 (5 bases). The CDR3 runs 13 residues. CDR1 SSHAT and CDR2 FNYEAQ come from the germline V gene (reference sequence). The CDR3 spells CASSRDRNTEAFF. Written as DNA, the CDR3 is TGTGCTAGCAGCCGTGACAGGAACACTGAAGCTTTCTTT.

V is TRBV28 and J is TRBJ2-2; D gene unclear. From germline, CDR1 is MDHEN and CDR2 SYDVKM. CDR3 length equals 15 residues. Between the trimmed V and J ends, which lost 1 base and 0 bases, there was a span of 6 bases. In DNA form, the CDR3 reads TGTGCCAGCAGTTTATCAGTGGCGAACACCGGGGAGCTGTTTTTT. This sequence encodes CASSLSVANTGELFF.

A word on this clone: This specimen includes other DNA sequences encoding the same CDR3. The chain employs TRBV9 and TRBJ2-7; 7 bases agree with TRBD2. Germline V CDR1 and CDR2: SGDLS, YYNGEE. The CDR3 length is 14 residues. J was trimmed by 2 bases and V by 0 bases; bases with no gene match: 2. The CDR3 here is CASSVGGGTYEQYF. Here the CDR3 DNA reads TGTGCCAGCAGCGTAGGGGGGGGAACCTACGAGCAGTACTTC.

The gene calls are TRBV5-1 and TRBJ1-4, with 8 bases lining up with TRBD1. Germline values: CDR1 SGHRS, CDR2 YFSETQ. The ends lost 4 bases at V and 8 bases at J; junction bases unmatched: 13. This CDR3 region has 16 residues. In DNA, the CDR3 is TGCGCCAGCAGCCCCGGGACAGGTAGGGGAAGCGAAAAACTGTTTTTT. Translated: CASSPGTGRGSEKLFF.

Only one count was recorded for this clone. This chain links TRBV5-4 with TRBJ1-2; D remains unclear. Trimming shortened V by 0 bases and J by 3 bases, and 12 bases separated the two germline ends. Germline V lookup: CDR1 SGHNT, CDR2 YYREEE (reference sequence). This CDR3 has 15 residues. DNA for the CDR3: TGTGCCAGCAGCTTGGCGCAGGTTGGCGACTATGGCTACACCTTC. Translated, it gives CASSLAQVGDYGYTF.

The CDR3 nucleotides read TGTGCTAGTGGTCCCATGTTGGGGACAGGGTCAGCCTACGAGCAGTACTTC. Protein sequence: CASGPMLGTGSAYEQYF. J is TRBJ2-7 and V is TRBV12-5, with 9 nucleotides matching TRBD1. The V gene end was trimmed by 5 bases and the J gene end by 2 bases; junction bases not matched to a gene: 13. CDR3 length: 17 residues. The germline gives CDR1 LGHNT, CDR2 FRNRAP.

The rearrangement joins TRBV28 to TRBJ2-2, with D hard to call. Germline CDR1 MDHEN, CDR2 SYDVKM. The CDR3 totals 11 residues. The V end lost 5 bases, the J end lost 7 bases, and 5 bases lay between the germline ends. The CDR3 DNA sequence: TGTGCCAGCAGTATCGTCGGGGAGCTGTTTTTT. Translating gives CASSIVGELFF.

With regard to this clone: Additional DNA sequences in this sample encode the identical CDR3. The chain combines TRBV5-1 with TRBJ2-1; D unclear. There are 15 residues in the CDR3. CDR1 and CDR2 from the germline V gene are SGHRS and YFSETQ. Trimming left V 0 bases short and J 0 bases short, with 7 bases between. CDR3 DNA sequence: TGCGCCAGCAGCTTGGTGGCAGCCTCCTACAATGAGCAGTTCTTC. This gives the protein CASSLVAASYNEQFF.

V and J are TRBV2 and TRBJ2-7; 8 nucleotides align to TRBD1. Trimming removed 4 bases from V and 1 base from J; junction bases left unmatched: 12. This CDR3 contains 17 residues. Germline V gene sequence: CDR1 SNHLY, CDR2 FYNNEI. CDR3 amino acids: CASSVRTGQRSSYEQYF. Written as DNA, the CDR3 is TGTGCCAGCAGTGTAAGGACAGGGCAAAGAAGTTCCTACGAGCAGTACTTC. The full variable domain, completed using reference TRBV2 and TRBJ2-7, is EPEVTQTPSHQVTQMGQEVILRCVPISNHLYFYWYRQILGQKVEFLVSFYNNEISEKSEIFDDQFSVERPDGSNFTLKIRSTKLEDSAMYFCASSVRTGQRSSYEQYFGPGTRLTVT.

The rearrangement links TRBV9 to TRBJ2-5, with TRBD1 matching 7 bases. Germline-derived CDR1 and CDR2 are SGDLS and YYNGEE. V shed 4 bases and J 1 base; nucleotides not matched to a gene: 4. The CDR3 runs to 14 residues. CDR3 bases: TGTGCCAGCAGCTCACGACAGGGCCAAGAGACCCAGTACTTC. Residues: CASSSRQGQETQYF.

The V gene is TRBV7-8, the J gene TRBJ2-2; 7 nucleotides line up with TRBD1. The junction had 3 bases not matched to a gene; V was cut back by 2 bases and J by 0 bases. The V gene's germline CDR1 is SGHVS and CDR2 FQNEAQ. The CDR3 sequence is 16 residues long. The CDR3 is CASSLRTGANTGELFF. The CDR3 DNA reads as TGTGCCAGCAGCTTAAGGACAGGCGCGAACACCGGGGAGCTGTTTTTT.

The chain links TRBV2 to TRBJ2-4, with D possibly matching TRBD2 (7 bases). The CDR3 length is 14 residues. Germline lookup yields CDR1 SNHLY and CDR2 FYNNEI. Trimming removed 6 bases from V and 0 bases from J, with 9 bases in between. CDR3 residues: CASSGGLAKNIQYF. CDR3 in DNA: TGTGCCAGCAGCGGGGGGCTAGCCAAAAACATTCAGTACTTC.

Note on this clone: This same CDR3 is encoded by further DNA sequences in the sample. This sequence joins TRBV5-1 and TRBJ2-1; D not certain. V gave up 2 bases and J gave up 8 bases, with 5 bases separating them. Germline V gene lookup returns CDR1 SGHRS and CDR2 YFSETQ. This CDR3 is built from 11 residues. The CDR3 DNA reads TGCGCCAGCAGCTTTTTAGATGAGCAGTTCTTC. Protein: CASSFLDEQFF.

The chain couples TRBV6-6 to TRBJ2-7; 7 bases agree with TRBD1. The J segment lost 4 bases and the V segment lost 6 bases, leaving 9 bases of the junction unmatched. Germline V gene lookup returns CDR1 MNHNY and CDR2 SVGAGI (reference sequence). The CDR3 is made up of 14 amino acids. The CDR3 loop reads CASRLTGNGYEQYF. In DNA form, the CDR3 reads TGTGCCAGCAGACTGACAGGGAATGGGTACGAGCAGTACTTC.

This sequence joins TRBV11-2 and TRBJ1-1, with 9 bases identical to TRBD1. CDR3 length: 14 residues. The ends lost 4 bases at V and 3 bases at J; junction bases unmatched: 3. CDR1 is SGHAT, CDR2 FQNNGV, per germline. CDR3 protein: CASSSWTGDTEAFF. The CDR3 region has the DNA TGTGCCAGCAGCTCGTGGACAGGGGACACTGAAGCTTTCTTT.

The gene calls are TRBV5-4 and TRBJ2-2; maybe TRBD1 (6 bases). Trimming cost V 4 bases and J 1 base, with 11 bases left between them. CDR1 SGHNT and CDR2 YYREEE come from the germline V gene (reference sequence). This CDR3 is 15 amino acids long. The CDR3 spells CASSPGHLNTGELFF. As DNA, the CDR3 is TGTGCCAGCAGCCCGGGACATCTGAACACCGGGGAGCTGTTTTTT.

The chain couples TRBV7-8 to TRBJ1-5; perhaps TRBD1 as D (6 bases). Between the trimmed V and J ends, which lost 5 bases and 7 bases, there was a span of 15 bases. The germline gives CDR1 SGHVS, CDR2 FQNEAQ. The CDR3 consists of 14 residues. The CDR3 spells CASSPREGEQPQHF. CDR3 in DNA: TGTGCCAGCAGCCCCCGGGAGGGGGAACAGCCCCAGCATTTT.

The chain recombines TRBV6-5 with TRBJ2-7, with 7 positions matching TRBD1. The CDR3 covers 11 residues. In germline, CDR1 is MNHEY, CDR2 SVGAGI. J was trimmed by 12 bases and V by 7 bases; bases with no gene match: 9. The CDR3 loop is CASIGGQVWYF. CDR3 DNA: TGTGCCAGCATAGGCGGACAGGTTTGGTACTTC.

This chain uses TRBV9 with TRBJ2-5; D possibly corresponds to TRBD1 (6 bases). The germline V gene has CDR1 SGDLS and CDR2 YYNGEE. This CDR3 spans 16 amino acids. The V end was cut by 0 bases, the J end by 3 bases, with 15 bases between. For the CDR3, the DNA is TGTGCCAGCAGCGTAGAGCAGGGGCGCCCGGAAGAGACCCAGTACTTC. It is translated as CASSVEQGRPEETQYF.

The V and J genes are TRBV30 and TRBJ1-3, with D possibly TRBD1 on 5 matching bases. Trimming took 5 bases from V and 2 from J, leaving 13 bases between them. CDR1 and CDR2 from the germline V gene are GTSNPN and SVGIG (reference sequence). The CDR3 consists of 14 residues. The CDR3 here is CAWHWGSPGNTIYF. The CDR3 DNA follows: TGTGCCTGGCATTGGGGGTCTCCTGGAAACACCATATATTTT. The full variable domain, with the rest looked up from reference TRBV30 and TRBJ1-3, is SQTIHQWPATLVQPVGSPLSLECTVEGTSNPNLYWYRQAAGRGLQLLFYSVGIGQISSEVPQNLSASRPQDRQFILSSKKLLLSDSGFYLCAWHWGSPGNTIYFGEGSWLTVV.